One and the same sample provided the 28 T cell receptor beta chains below, sequenced in a study of T cells in Graves' hyperthyroidism and ophthalmopathy. Amplification of TCR beta CDR3 regions used RNA as the template. The HTBI primer set drove a first-round RT-PCR of the TCR CDR3. From the multiplex PCR reads, TCRdb called clonotypes with MiXCR, one entry per CDR3 protein. The data contain approximately 480,000 distinct CDR3 sequences, about a fifth of them singletons. The sample taken for sequencing was blood. Receptors originate from a young man with Graves' hyperthyroidism.

The chain recombines TRBV5-1 with TRBJ2-2; D uncertain. The CDR3 is made up of 14 amino acids. Per the germline V gene, CDR1 is SGHRS and CDR2 is YFSETQ. V was pared by 0 bases and J by 6 bases, with 9 bases between. The CDR3 loop reads CASSLDPPAGELFF. The DNA for the CDR3 is TGCGCCAGCAGCTTGGACCCGCCTGCCGGGGAGCTGTTTTTT.

This clonotype was seen ten or more times. This chain uses TRBV12-3 or TRBV12-4 with TRBJ1-1; D unclear. The CDR3 contains 15 residues. Trimming took 6 bases from V and 1 from J, leaving 15 bases between them. The CDR3 is CASRASQAGNTEAFF. DNA for the CDR3: TGTGCCAGCAGGGCCAGCCAAGCGGGGAACACTGAAGCTTTCTTT.

This clonotype was counted ten times or more. The chain employs TRBV6-1 and TRBJ2-2, with 7 positions matching TRBD2. This CDR3 is 17 amino acids long. Germline V gene data show CDR1 as MNHNS and CDR2 as SASEGT. V lost 7 bases to trimming and J lost 0 bases; unmatched junction nucleotides: 11. CDR3 nucleotides: TGTGCCAGCACCGAAGGTGCTAGCGGCGCGAACACCGGGGAGCTGTTTTTT. It is translated as CASTEGASGANTGELFF.

There are many counts of this clonotype. J is TRBJ1-5 and V is TRBV20-1, with a possible D match to TRBD1 (5 bases). This CDR3 has 16 residues. V was cut by 0 bases and J by 9 bases, with 21 bases left in between. Germline-derived CDR1 and CDR2 are DFQATT and SNEGSKA (reference sequence). CDR3 in DNA: TGCAGTGCTAGAGATTCAGGGAGGAACATGTTAGGGCCCCAGCATTTT. Residues: CSARDSGRNMLGPQHF.

In its sample, this clonotype was seen many times. This chain uses TRBV2 with TRBJ2-5; tentatively, D is TRBD2 (7 bases). This CDR3 contains 14 residues. Trimming pared 10 bases from V and 3 bases from J, leaving 18 bases between. Per the germline V gene, CDR1 is SNHLY and CDR2 is FYNNEI. Written as DNA, the CDR3 is TGTGCCACCCGCGGGGAGGGGGGAGAAGAGACCCAGTACTTC. This translates into CATRGEGGEETQYF.

This clonotype has at least ten counts. The chain carries TRBV6-1 and TRBJ1-2, with 8 bases lining up with TRBD1. Germline V lookup: CDR1 MNHNS, CDR2 SASEGT. Losses at the gene ends were 5 bases for V and 5 bases for J; bases not matched to a gene: 10. This CDR3 is 15 amino acids long. The CDR3 reads CASSPGQDFGYGYTF. As DNA, the CDR3 is TGTGCCAGCAGTCCGGGACAGGACTTTGGGTATGGCTACACCTTC.

The count of this clonotype is one. The genes are TRBV20-1 and TRBJ1-2, with 7 bases that match TRBD1. This CDR3 is built from 13 residues. V lost 3 bases to trimming and J lost 4 bases; unmatched junction nucleotides: 5. From germline, CDR1 is DFQATT and CDR2 SNEGSKA (reference sequence). The CDR3 region has the DNA TGCAGTGCTAGTCCGGCAGGGGGCTATGGCTACACCTTC. Amino acid sequence: CSASPAGGYGYTF.

This clonotype was recorded at least ten times. This rearrangement joins TRBV28 to TRBJ1-1; the D gene is possibly TRBD1 (6 bases). The CDR3 has 14 residues. V lost 3 bases and J lost 5, with 13 bases in between. Germline assignment: CDR1 MDHEN and CDR2 SYDVKM. The CDR3 loop reads CASSFRGGRTEAFF. The CDR3 region has the DNA TGTGCCAGCAGTTTCAGGGGCGGTAGGACTGAAGCTTTCTTT.

V and J are TRBV20-1 and TRBJ1-2; 7 nucleotides align to TRBD1. The CDR3 consists of 12 residues. Unmatched junction bases numbered 6, after V lost 7 bases and J lost 4 bases. Germline CDR1 is DFQATT and CDR2 is SNEGSKA (reference sequence). CDR3: CSDIGGVYGYTF. The CDR3 region has the DNA TGCAGTGATATAGGGGGCGTCTATGGCTACACCTTC.

The chain has TRBV6-1 and TRBJ2-3, with no clear D. CDR1 MNHNS and CDR2 SASEGT come from the germline V gene. The CDR3 has 14 amino acids. The germline V and J ends were trimmed by 6 bases and 2 bases, with 12 bases remaining between them. CDR3 loop: CASSPYPYTDTQYF. In nucleotides, the CDR3 is TGTGCCAGCAGCCCCTACCCGTACACAGATACGCAGTATTTT.

The rearrangement links TRBV11-2 to TRBJ2-7, with D possibly TRBD1 on 6 matching bases. The CDR3 covers 14 residues. V was pared by 7 bases and J by 0 bases, with 13 bases between. Germline V lookup: CDR1 SGHAT, CDR2 FQNNGV. The CDR3 loop reads CASTLTGSSYEQYF. The DNA of the CDR3 is TGTGCCAGCACCCTTACAGGGAGCTCCTACGAGCAGTACTTC.

V usage is TRBV6-5 and J usage is TRBJ1-2, with D uncertain. Per germline, CDR1 MNHEY and CDR2 SVGAGI. Trimming left V 2 bases short and J 5 bases short, with 9 bases between. CDR3 size: 13 residues. CDR3 residues: CASSYRDTYGYTF. CDR3 in DNA: TGTGCCAGCAGTTACAGGGATACGTATGGCTACACCTTC.

In its sample, this clonotype was seen a few times. The gene calls are TRBV5-1 and TRBJ1-1; TRBD1 is a possible D gene (5 bases). CDR3 length equals 16 residues. The germline CDR1 and CDR2 sequences are SGHRS and YFSETQ. The V gene lost 5 bases and the J gene lost 0 bases, with 17 bases spanning the gap. CDR3 in amino acids: CASRLRDGRMNTEAFF. CDR3 nucleotide sequence: TGCGCCAGCAGACTCCGGGACGGACGAATGAACACTGAAGCTTTCTTT. Using reference TRBV5-1 and TRBJ1-1 for the parts outside the CDR3, the full variable domain is KAGVTQTPRYLIKTRGQQVTLSCSPISGHRSVSWYQQTPGQGLQFLFEYFSETQRNKGNFPGRFSGRQFSNSRSEMNVSTLELGDSALYLCASRLRDGRMNTEAFFGQGTRLTVV.

The V gene is TRBV4-1, the J gene TRBJ1-1; D remains unclear. The V end was cut by 4 bases, the J end by 5 bases, with 11 bases between. This CDR3 is built from 13 residues. Germline CDR1 is MGHRA and CDR2 is YSYEKL. Here the CDR3 reads CASSPSAKTEAFF. The CDR3 DNA reads TGCGCCAGCAGCCCATCCGCAAAAACTGAAGCTTTCTTT.

This clonotype was counted many times. The rearrangement joins TRBV29-1 to TRBJ2-5, with TRBD1 matching 10 bases. The CDR3 totals 15 residues. J was trimmed by 4 bases and V by 3 bases; bases with no gene match: 8. Germline-derived CDR1 and CDR2 are SQVTM and ANQGSEA. CDR3 sequence: CSVDADRGSRETQYF. Here the CDR3 DNA reads TGCAGCGTTGATGCGGACAGGGGGAGTCGAGAGACCCAGTACTTC.

This clonotype was counted at least ten times. This chain joins TRBV5-6 and TRBJ2-2; D remains ambiguous. Germline CDR1 is SGHDT and CDR2 is YYEEEE. The CDR3 runs 16 residues. V lost 3 bases, J lost 0 bases, and 12 bases lay in between. The DNA for the CDR3 is TGTGCCAGCAGCTCTAGTGTCCTAGCGAACACCGGGGAGCTGTTTTTT. This encodes CASSSSVLANTGELFF.

This clonotype has at least ten counts. The chain is built from TRBV30 and TRBJ1-1; D gene unclear. The CDR3 is 12 amino acids. Trimming left V 1 base short and J 4 bases short, with 7 bases between. Germline assignment: CDR1 GTSNPN and CDR2 SVGIG (reference sequence). Written as DNA, the CDR3 is TGTGCCTGGAGTGATATTCGCACTGAAGCTTTCTTT. Translation gives CAWSDIRTEAFF.

This clonotype was observed many times. The chain links TRBV12-3 or TRBV12-4 to TRBJ1-1; D is perhaps TRBD1 (5 bases). V lost 7 bases and J lost 4, with 16 bases in between. There are 14 residues in the CDR3. The CDR3 is CASTHRRPSTEAFF. CDR3 nucleotide sequence: TGTGCCAGCACCCACAGGAGGCCAAGCACTGAAGCTTTCTTT.

At least ten counts were recorded for this clonotype. The V gene is TRBV13, the J gene TRBJ2-7, with D possibly TRBD2 on 5 matching bases. V was cut by 3 bases and J by 4 bases, with 16 bases left in between. Germline loops: CDR1 PRHDT, CDR2 FYEKMQ (reference sequence). This CDR3 is built from 15 residues. CDR3 in DNA: TGTGCCAGCAGCTTCCGGGGATTTAAAGGGTACGAGCAGTACTTC. It codes for CASSFRGFKGYEQYF.

The J gene is TRBJ2-7, the V gene TRBV2; D might be TRBD1 (5 bases). Per germline, CDR1 SNHLY and CDR2 FYNNEI. V lost 7 bases to trimming and J lost 0 bases, with 13 bases between them. CDR3 length: 14 amino acids. The DNA for the CDR3 is TGTGCCAGCACCCGACAGCTTAGCTCCTACGAGCAGTACTTC. This encodes CASTRQLSSYEQYF.

The sample holds many counts of this clonotype. The V gene is TRBV10-2, the J gene TRBJ2-7; either TRBD1 or TRBD2 may supply D (5 bases each). V lost 2 bases and J 6 bases, leaving 20 bases between the germline ends. The CDR3 has 16 residues. Looked up from germline, CDR1 is WSHSY and CDR2 is SAAADI. CDR3 nucleotide sequence: TGCGCCAGCAGTGAGCCAAACCTCAGGGAGAGGGGCGAGCAGTACTTC. The encoded protein is CASSEPNLRERGEQYF.

In this sample, this clonotype turned up many times. The chain combines TRBV4-2 with TRBJ1-5; 8 bases map to TRBD1. V trimming: 6 bases; J trimming: 4 bases; junction bases outside the gene matches: 5. The V gene's germline CDR1 is LGHNA and CDR2 YNFKEQ. CDR3 length equals 14 residues. The DNA of the CDR3 is TGTGCCAGCAGTTCGGGACAGGAGAATCAGCCCCAGCATTTT. It translates to CASSSGQENQPQHF.

Details on this clonotype: A read error may be the cause here, since a much bigger clone is one base away. The chain links TRBV12-3 or TRBV12-4 to TRBJ1-5; D call uncertain. This CDR3 spans 13 amino acids. The V end was cut by 3 bases, the J end by 4 bases, with 7 bases between. The CDR3: CASSFQRNQPQHF. The CDR3 coding sequence is TGTGCCAGCAGTTTTCAGAGGAATCAGCCCCAGCATTTT.

This clonotype was found a few times. The chain couples TRBV2 to TRBJ2-5; no firm D call. Germline loops: CDR1 SNHLY, CDR2 FYNNEI. CDR3 size: 15 residues. V lost 2 bases and J 2 bases, leaving 12 bases between the germline ends. CDR3 DNA sequence: TGTGCCAGCAGTGAAACCTTAGAGACACAAGAGACCCAGTACTTC. It specifies CASSETLETQETQYF.

This clonotype has only a few counts. The rearrangement joins TRBV6-2 or TRBV6-3 to TRBJ2-7; no reliable D call. The length of the CDR3 is 13 residues. Trimming stripped 2 bases from V and 1 base from J, with 6 bases between. Germline loops: CDR1 MNHEY, CDR2 SVGEGT. The CDR3 region has the DNA TGTGCCAGCAGTTACGCCAGTTCCTACGAGCAGTACTTC. Its protein product is CASSYASSYEQYF.

This chain links TRBV5-1 with TRBJ2-5; D remains ambiguous. There are 15 residues in the CDR3. Germline loops: CDR1 SGHRS, CDR2 YFSETQ. V was trimmed by 8 bases and J by 1 base, leaving 18 bases between them. The CDR3 spells CASTPGPHTQETQYF. The CDR3 nucleotides are TGCGCCAGTACCCCGGGCCCTCACACCCAAGAGACCCAGTACTTC. Based on the CDR3 plus reference TRBV5-1 and TRBJ2-5, the full variable domain is KAGVTQTPRYLIKTRGQQVTLSCSPISGHRSVSWYQQTPGQGLQFLFEYFSETQRNKGNFPGRFSGRQFSNSRSEMNVSTLELGDSALYLCASTPGPHTQETQYFGPGTRLLVL.

This clonotype appeared a few times. The rearrangement links TRBV14 to TRBJ1-1; no reliable D call. This CDR3 is 13 amino acids long. Germline loops: CDR1 SGHDN, CDR2 FVKESK. V lost 2 bases and J lost 7, with 11 bases in between. The CDR3 spells CASSQINTIEAFF. In nucleotides, the CDR3 is TGTGCCAGCAGCCAAATAAACACTATTGAAGCTTTCTTT.

The sample holds many counts of this clonotype. The rearrangement joins TRBV28 to TRBJ1-5; the match to TRBD1 covers 8 bases. The CDR3 consists of 14 residues. Germline loops: CDR1 MDHEN, CDR2 SYDVKM. V shed 7 bases, J shed 2 bases, and the junction held 4 bases outside the gene matches. CDR3 amino acids: CASTPGGRNQPQHF. The CDR3 DNA reads TGTGCCAGCACCCCAGGGGGCCGCAATCAGCCCCAGCATTTT.